This T cell receptor (beta chain) was profiled in a study of blood T cell repertoires in COVID-19 (TCRdb year 2020). Looking at the study overall: The collaborator samples originated in the United States, Italy and Spain and spanned the acute and convalescent phases of COVID-19. HLA class I and class II types, where available, came from metadata supplied by the sample provider rather than from assay-based typing. Deeply sampled blood TCRbeta repertoires from subjects exposed to, actively infected with, or recovered from COVID-19 were included in the dataset. The prospective study material was composed of cDNA or gDNA derived from T cells, B-cell-depleted T cells, or PBMCs. Nearly every sample came with metadata listing a de-identified subject ID, COVID-19 status, age in years and sex. The repertoires were released in a freely available public database meant as a resource for research on the immune response to SARS-CoV-2. Samples were obtained from the ongoing ImmuneRACE study (first 160 participants) and from some 1,200 subjects provided by 6 global collaborators. Study-wide findings and limitations: Clinical and demographic metadata were provided uncurated, with the amount varying by source and participant.

The CDR3, from cysteine to phenylalanine, totals 15 residues. The read is trimmed to its CDR3 DNA, 45 bases read in frame from base 1. V is pruned by 5 bases and J by 5 bases, leaving 6 bases of the junction without a gene match. The germline V gene provides CDR1 MDHEN and CDR2 SYDVKM. A remark on this clone: There is no known antigen for this receptor. It has no much larger one-base neighbor in the sample; base qualities were not kept.

TCRbeta CDR3 regions were amplified from genomic DNA by means of the immunoSEQ Assay, a bias-controlled multiplex PCR. From the authors' description of their analysis: Nucleated cell counts per sample were estimated from amplification of reference gene primers within the assay. Sequence reads were collapsed and filtered to measure the absolute abundance of every unique TCRbeta CDR3 rearrangement. For each sample, productive Simpson clonality was calculated by taking the square root of Simpson's diversity index across productive rearrangements. TCRdb mirrors the immuneACCESS table, restricted to in-frame sequences. Some clones are absent from its copies; in checked studies, under half trace to an unresolved V gene, and the reason for the others is unknown. V and J calls and clone size are copied from that table; D and trimming were computed from the DNA. The sample profile shows some 190,000 clones; 88% of them were found once. In total, the top ten clones hold about 6.6% of the sample.

Samples from volunteer blood donors who had recovered from COVID-19 were contributed by a second Seattle source. Collaborating institutions collected whole blood in K2EDTA tubes following their own protocols. For TCRbeta analysis, collaborators shipped samples in one of three forms: frozen whole blood, isolated PBMCs, or DNA extracted from either of those sample types. This receptor chain uses TRBV28 and TRBJ2-1; the junction holds 10 bases that match TRBD2. The sequence was collected from a woman aged 40 to 50 who had recovered from COVID-19. The sample taken for sequencing was peripheral blood. The CDR3 region: CASSIGLADNNEQFF. Here is the DNA: TGTGCCAGCAGTATAGGACTAGCGGATAACAATGAGCAGTTCTTC. Beyond the CDR3, the reference TRBV28 and TRBJ2-1 genes provide the residues; the full variable domain reads: DVKVTQSSRYLVKRTGEKVFLECVQDMDHENMFWYRQDPGLGLRLIYFSYDVKMKEKGDIPEGYSVSREKKERFSLILESASTNQTSMYLCASSIGLADNNEQFFGPGTRLTVL.